Listed below are T cell receptor beta chains from one sample, sequenced in a study of T cells after yellow fever vaccination. TCRdb ran MiXCR on the 5' RACE reads and lists one entry per CDR3 protein. Among about 260,000 distinct CDR3 sequences listed, over 10% were seen once. Sequenced here: CD4+ T cells sorted from PBMCs, sampled 45 days after the yellow fever booster vaccination. The receptor source for this set is a man aged 25-45 years who received the YFV17D yellow fever vaccine. Both conserved end residues are part of each CDR3. The D gene is left open where the match is weak. Part of the rows lack a size; the others show once, few, many or a class for expanded clones.

TRBJ2-1	TRBV5-5	.	.	TGTGCCAGCAGCCCAGCCGGGTCTCGAGCAAATGAGCAGTTCTTC	CASSPAGSRANEQFF
TRBJ2-5	TRBV20-1	TRBD1	few	TGCAGTGCACAGGGACAGGGTAGAGAGACCCAGTACTTC	CSAQGQGRETQYF
TRBJ1-1	TRBV18	.	few	TGTGCCAGCGGAGGCAGGGGCACTGAAGCTTTCTTT	CASGGRGTEAFF
TRBJ2-3	TRBV27	.	few	TGTGCCAGCAGCCCAGCGCGGGGCACAGATACGCAGTATTTT	CASSPARGTDTQYF
TRBJ2-7	TRBV7-2	TRBD2	few	TGTGCCAGCCTTGTCACTAGCGGGAGGGGGTACGAGCAGTACTTC	CASLVTSGRGYEQYF
TRBJ2-1	TRBV7-2	TRBD2	few	TGTGCCAGCAGCCGGACTAGCGGGAGGGCCTCAAGAAATGAGCAGTTCTTC	CASSRTSGRASRNEQFF
TRBJ2-7	TRBV6-2/TRBV6-3	TRBD2	few	TGTGCCAGCACCACGAGGCGGGAGAGGTCCTACGAGCAGTACTTC	CASTTRRERSYEQYF
TRBJ2-1	TRBV21-1	.	many	TGTGCCAGCAGCAACCGAGCGGAAAGCTCCTACAATGAGCAGTTCTTC	CASSNRAESSYNEQFF
TRBJ2-6	TRBV4-3	TRBD1	few	TGCGCCAGCAGCCAAGAACAGGGGAACGTCCTGACTTTC	CASSQEQGNVLTF
TRBJ2-7	TRBV11-3	.	few	TGTGCCAGCAGCTTCGGGACACCGCAAATTTACGAGCAGTACTTC	CASSFGTPQIYEQYF
TRBJ2-7	TRBV7-8	TRBD1	few	TGTGCCAGCAGCTTACTGGGACAGTACTACGAGCAGTACTTC	CASSLLGQYYEQYF
TRBJ2-1	TRBV7-2	TRBD1	.	TGTGCCAGCAGCCCCGACAGGGGAGAATACAATGAGCAGTTCTTC	CASSPDRGEYNEQFF
TRBJ2-3	TRBV5-4	.	.	TGTGCCAGCAGCTGGGATCCGGGAGCAGATACGCAGTATTTT	CASSWDPGADTQYF
TRBJ2-2	TRBV18	.	.	TGTGCCAGCTCACCACGGACGGACGGGGAGCTGTTTTTT	CASSPRTDGELFF
TRBJ2-1	TRBV7-6	.	.	TGTGCCAGCATCTCGGCAGGTGACAATGAGCAGTTCTTC	CASISAGDNEQFF
TRBJ2-5	TRBV4-3	.	few	TGCGCCAGCAGCCAAGAACTGAAAGAGACCCAGTACTTC	CASSQELKETQYF
TRBJ2-3	TRBV5-4	.	.	TGTGCCAGCAGCTTGGACTCCCCCGCGGATACGCAGTATTTT	CASSLDSPADTQYF
TRBJ2-1	TRBV12-3/TRBV12-4	TRBD2	many	TGTGCCAGCAGTTTAACTTCGGGAGGGATCAATGAGCAGTTCTTC	CASSLTSGGINEQFF